This is a list of T cell receptor beta chains from one sample in a study of human T cells and chemical hapten exposure. TCRdb itself ran the RACE reads through MiXCR, one entry per CDR3 protein. The sample gives about 130,000 distinct CDR3 sequences, roughly 9% of which show up once; 1.5% to 2% is in the top ten. Sequencing was done on a sample of whole blood. These TCRs come from a male donor in good health. Some clones in this sample may be carry-over from other donors' samples. Both conserved end residues are part of each CDR3. A D gene is named only where the DNA matches it firmly. The listing skips clone size in some rows; elsewhere it reads once, few, many or a size class.

j_gene,d_gene,v_gene,len,abundance,CDR3aa,CDR3nt
TRBJ1-6,-,TRBV4-3,17,many,CASSQEIIPSYNSPLHF,TGCGCCAGCAGCCAAGAGATTATCCCCTCCTATAATTCACCCCTCCACTTT
TRBJ1-1,TRBD1,TRBV10-3,15,few,CAISGGQGAGTEAFF,TGTGCCATCAGTGGGGGACAGGGGGCCGGCACTGAAGCTTTCTTT
TRBJ1-5,-,TRBV5-5,15,many,CASSLADSSNQPQHF,TGTGCCAGCAGCTTGGCAGATTCTAGCAATCAGCCCCAGCATTTT
TRBJ2-7,-,TRBV6-5,18,-,CASSYSMRAGRKSYEQYF,TGTGCCAGCAGTTACTCGATGCGGGCAGGGCGGAAAAGCTACGAGCAGTACTTC
TRBJ2-1,TRBD2,TRBV20-1,15,-,CSARAGLAARDEQFF,TGCAGTGCTAGAGCGGGGCTAGCGGCGAGGGATGAGCAGTTCTTC
TRBJ2-2,TRBD1,TRBV3-1,16,many,CASSQSDRGEAGELFF,TGTGCCAGCAGCCAATCCGACAGGGGAGAGGCCGGGGAGCTGTTTTTT
TRBJ2-1,TRBD1,TRBV20-1,16,few,CSAREGQGPSYNEQFF,TGCAGTGCTAGAGAGGGACAGGGGCCCTCCTACAATGAGCAGTTCTTC
TRBJ2-7,TRBD2,TRBV4-2,14,-,CASSRGGVGYEQYF,TGTGCCAGCAGCCGGGGGGGGGTCGGGTACGAGCAGTACTTC
TRBJ2-1,-,TRBV7-9,13,many,CASSLGDINEQFF,TGTGCCAGCAGCTTGGGGGATATCAATGAGCAGTTCTTC
TRBJ2-7,TRBD2,TRBV19,15,few,CASRILAGEASEQYF,TGTGCCAGTAGAATACTAGCGGGAGAAGCTTCCGAGCAGTACTTC
TRBJ2-1,TRBD2,TRBV10-3,16,few,CAISDPEEGGSNEQFF,TGTGCCATCAGTGACCCTGAGGAGGGAGGGTCGAATGAGCAGTTCTTC
TRBJ2-2,-,TRBV20-1,17,many,CSASPGLGRMNTGELFF,TGCAGTGCTAGTCCGGGCCTTGGGAGGATGAACACCGGGGAGCTGTTTTTT
TRBJ1-2,-,TRBV19,14,few,CASSSDVAGSGYTF,TGTGCCAGTAGTTCGGACGTAGCGGGCTCTGGCTACACCTTC
TRBJ2-7,-,TRBV27,12,-,CASSFPGSEQYF,TGTGCCAGCAGTTTTCCGGGTTCCGAGCAGTACTTC
TRBJ2-5,TRBD1,TRBV25-1,15,-,CASSEFRQGAETQYF,TGTGCCAGCAGTGAATTCCGACAGGGGGCAGAGACCCAGTACTTC
TRBJ2-1,TRBD2,TRBV7-8,14,-,CASSHPGGGNEQFF,TGTGCCAGCAGCCACCCGGGGGGGGGCAATGAGCAGTTCTTC
TRBJ2-7,TRBD1,TRBV29-1,14,-,CSVGPTGASYEQYF,TGCAGCGTTGGGCCCACAGGGGCTTCCTACGAGCAGTACTTC
TRBJ2-3,TRBD2,TRBV10-3,15,-,CAISGTSGRADTQYF,TGTGCCATCAGCGGGACTAGCGGGAGGGCAGATACGCAGTATTTT
TRBJ1-4,-,TRBV9,13,few,CASSVGGEEKLFF,TGTGCCAGCAGCGTAGGAGGGGAAGAAAAACTGTTTTTT
TRBJ1-2,-,TRBV9,13,few,CASSAASYYGYTF,TGTGCCAGCAGCGCCGCTTCATACTATGGCTACACCTTC
TRBJ2-1,-,TRBV6-1,16,-,CASSEGWGKHHNEQFF,TGTGCCAGCAGTGAAGGGTGGGGGAAACATCACAATGAGCAGTTCTTC
TRBJ2-1,TRBD2,TRBV7-9,16,many,CASSTLAASPYNEQFF,TGTGCCAGCAGCACACTAGCGGCGAGCCCTTACAATGAGCAGTTCTTC
TRBJ1-5,-,TRBV12-3/TRBV12-4,14,many,CASTLTGLDQPQHF,TGTGCCAGCACCCTGACGGGATTGGATCAGCCCCAGCATTTT
TRBJ2-3,TRBD1,TRBV15,14,-,CATSLDRGTDTQYF,TGTGCCACCAGCTTAGACAGGGGTACAGATACGCAGTATTTT
TRBJ1-2,-,TRBV5-1,16,-,CASSLASRRTNYGYTF,TGCGCCAGCAGCTTGGCCTCCCGGAGAACTAACTATGGCTACACCTTC
TRBJ1-4,TRBD1,TRBV29-1,12,many,CSVGQGNEKLFF,TGCAGCGTCGGACAGGGAAATGAAAAACTGTTTTTT
TRBJ2-3,-,TRBV7-2,15,-,CASSPGTVSTDTQYF,TGTGCCAGCAGCCCCGGAACGGTTAGCACAGATACGCAGTATTTT
TRBJ2-1,-,TRBV12-3/TRBV12-4,14,-,CASSFRFQYNEQFF,TGTGCCAGCAGTTTTCGATTCCAATACAATGAGCAGTTCTTC
TRBJ2-5,TRBD1,TRBV12-3/TRBV12-4,12,-,CASSGQGETQYF,TGTGCCAGCAGTGGACAGGGAGAGACCCAGTACTTC
TRBJ2-7,TRBD1,TRBV10-1,18,-,CASSGHPRGQGILYEQYF,TGCGCCAGCAGTGGACATCCCCGGGGACAGGGTATTCTTTACGAGCAGTACTTC
TRBJ1-5,-,TRBV29-1,12,few,CSVAVENQPQHF,TGCAGCGTTGCGGTGGAGAATCAGCCCCAGCATTTT